This T cell receptor beta chain was obtained from a study of T cell responses to AZD1222 COVID-19 vaccine. Study-wide background: Second-dose recipients at about 4 or about 12 weeks were treated as one pooled group.

CDR1 MNHEY and CDR2 SVGAGI come from the germline V gene. This CDR3 is built from 14 residues. V dropped 2 bases and J dropped 4 bases, with 9 bases sitting between them. Profiling relied on immunoSEQ multiplex PCR, and the TCRdb table lists in-frame clones only, not all of them. The table records around 150,000 clones, 94% of them present only once. Concerning this clone itself: Its specificity is not known.

Study outcomes and limitations: Scientists sampled the repertoires only once the peak T cell response had passed.

The TCR was taken from an adult in good health. The chain carries TRBV6-5 and TRBJ1-5; D uncertain. This sample comprised peripheral blood, obtained on day 0 of AZD1222 vaccination. The CDR3 region is CASSYSRTNQPQHF. The CDR3 nucleotides read TGTGCCAGCAGTTACAGTCGAACAAATCAGCCCCAGCATTTT.